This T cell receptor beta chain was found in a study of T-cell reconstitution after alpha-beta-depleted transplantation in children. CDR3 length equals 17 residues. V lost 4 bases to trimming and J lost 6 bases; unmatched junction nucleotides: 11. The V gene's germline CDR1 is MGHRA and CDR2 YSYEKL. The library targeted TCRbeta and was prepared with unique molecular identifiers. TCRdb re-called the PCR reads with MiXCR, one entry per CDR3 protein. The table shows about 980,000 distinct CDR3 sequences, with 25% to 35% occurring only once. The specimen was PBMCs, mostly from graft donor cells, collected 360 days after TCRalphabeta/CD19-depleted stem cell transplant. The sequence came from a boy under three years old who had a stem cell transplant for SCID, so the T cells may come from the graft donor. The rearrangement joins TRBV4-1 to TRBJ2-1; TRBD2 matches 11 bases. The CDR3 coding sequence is TGCGCCAGCAGCCTAGCGGGGGGGCCCATCGGGGCCAATGAGCAGTTCTTC. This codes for CASSLAGGPIGANEQFF.